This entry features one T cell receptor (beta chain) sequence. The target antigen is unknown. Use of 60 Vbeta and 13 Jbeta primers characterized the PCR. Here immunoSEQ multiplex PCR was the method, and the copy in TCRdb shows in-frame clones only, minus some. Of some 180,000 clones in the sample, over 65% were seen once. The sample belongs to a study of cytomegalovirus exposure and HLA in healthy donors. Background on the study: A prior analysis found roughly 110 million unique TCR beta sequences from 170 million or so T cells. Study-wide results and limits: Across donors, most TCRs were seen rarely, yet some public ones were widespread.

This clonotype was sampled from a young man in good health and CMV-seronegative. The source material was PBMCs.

CDR3: CASTVPALLAGGGEQYF. The CDR3 nucleotides read TGTGCCAGTACCGTACCCGCCCTCCTAGCGGGAGGGGGAGAGCAGTACTTC. V gene TRBV19 combines with J gene TRBJ2-7, with 12 bases matching TRBD2. CDR1 and CDR2 (germline): LNHDA, SQIVND (reference sequence). Trimming cost V 7 bases and J 7 bases; bases outside gene matches: 17. This CDR3 is 17 amino acids long.